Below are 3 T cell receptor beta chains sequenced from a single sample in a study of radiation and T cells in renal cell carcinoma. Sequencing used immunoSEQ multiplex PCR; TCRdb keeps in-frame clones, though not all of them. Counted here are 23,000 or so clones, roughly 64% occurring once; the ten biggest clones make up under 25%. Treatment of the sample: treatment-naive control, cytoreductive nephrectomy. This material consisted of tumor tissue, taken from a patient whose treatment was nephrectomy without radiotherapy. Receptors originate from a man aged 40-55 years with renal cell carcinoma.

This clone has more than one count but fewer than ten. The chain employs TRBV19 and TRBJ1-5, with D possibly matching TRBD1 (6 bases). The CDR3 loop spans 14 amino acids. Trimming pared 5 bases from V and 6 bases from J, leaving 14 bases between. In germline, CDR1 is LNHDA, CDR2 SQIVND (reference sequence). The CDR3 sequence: CASSDRPGGQPQHF. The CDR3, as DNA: TGTGCCAGTAGTGACAGGCCCGGAGGTCAGCCCCAGCATTTT.

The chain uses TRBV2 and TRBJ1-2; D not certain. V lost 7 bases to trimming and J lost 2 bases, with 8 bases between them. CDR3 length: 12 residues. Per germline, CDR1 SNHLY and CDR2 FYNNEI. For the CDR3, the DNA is TGTGCCAGCAAGGAGGAGAACTATGGCTACACCTTC. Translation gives CASKEENYGYTF.

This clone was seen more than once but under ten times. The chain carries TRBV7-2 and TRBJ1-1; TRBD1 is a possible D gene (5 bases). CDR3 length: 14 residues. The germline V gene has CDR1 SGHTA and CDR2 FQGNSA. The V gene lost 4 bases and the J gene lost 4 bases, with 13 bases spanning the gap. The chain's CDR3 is CASSSLGGSTEAFF. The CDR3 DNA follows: TGTGCCAGCAGCTCTCTGGGGGGGAGCACTGAAGCTTTCTTT.